Below, 30 T cell receptor beta chains from the same sample are listed, as sequenced in a study of tumor-infiltrating lymphocytes in localized non-small cell lung cancer (dated by TCRdb to the early 2020s). The library relied on the immunoSEQ multiplex PCR assay. What TCRdb holds here is the immuneACCESS table cut down to in-frame rearrangements. Part of the clones is not present; checked against another copy, under half of the missing clones reflect an unresolved V gene, and the others are unexplained. This sample comprises 7,200 or so clones, about two thirds of them detected only once. In total, the top ten clones hold approximately 13% of the sample. Sequenced sample: lung tumor tissue. The receptors were sampled from a human donor with non-small cell lung cancer.

The chain recombines TRBV28 with TRBJ1-6; 8 nucleotides line up with TRBD1. Germline V gene lookup returns CDR1 MDHEN and CDR2 SYDVKM. The trim removed 3 bases at V and 9 bases at J, leaving 7 bases unmatched. CDR3 length: 15 residues. CDR3 nucleotides: TGTGCCAGCAGTTTGTCCACAGGGGGTGGTTCACCCCTCCACTTT. Its translation: CASSLSTGGGSPLHF.

This chain uses TRBV7-9 with TRBJ2-7, with 8 nucleotides matching TRBD1. The germline V gene has CDR1 SEHNR and CDR2 FQNEAQ (reference sequence). There are 16 residues in the CDR3. V lost 3 bases, J lost 3 bases, and 10 bases stayed unmatched. DNA of the CDR3: TGTGCCAGCAGCTTGGTACCGGGACAGGCCCTCTACGAGCAGTACTTC. It specifies CASSLVPGQALYEQYF.

By share of the sample, this clone is medium-sized. This rearrangement joins TRBV5-6 to TRBJ1-4; D gene uncertain. The CDR3 length is 13 residues. V was cut by 3 bases and J by 3 bases, with 6 bases left in between. From germline, CDR1 is SGHDT and CDR2 YYEEEE. CDR3: CASSSGANEKLFF. The CDR3 DNA is TGTGCCAGCAGCTCCGGGGCTAATGAAAAACTGTTTTTT.

This clone came up a few times. The chain couples TRBV9 to TRBJ2-2; D is perhaps TRBD1 (5 bases). V lost 0 bases and J 2 bases, leaving 14 bases between the germline ends. The CDR3 is 17 amino acids. From germline, CDR1 is SGDLS and CDR2 YYNGEE. The DNA for the CDR3 is TGTGCCAGCAGCGTAGGGGGCGGACAAACCAACACCGGGGAGCTGTTTTTT. It yields the protein CASSVGGGQTNTGELFF.

The V gene is TRBV6-4, the J gene TRBJ2-7, with D perhaps matching TRBD1 (6 bases). Trimming took off 5 bases at V and 3 bases at J, with 17 bases between the two ends. The CDR3 runs to 15 residues. Per the germline V gene, CDR1 is MRHNA and CDR2 is SNTAGT. This CDR3 is CASSSPRTAHYEQYF. CDR3 sequence (DNA): TGTGCCAGCAGTTCTCCCCGGACAGCTCACTACGAGCAGTACTTC.

This clone was recorded a few times. The chain links TRBV6-1 to TRBJ1-5; D may be TRBD1 (5 bases). V was clipped by 8 bases and J by 5 bases, with 13 bases between them. CDR1 and CDR2 (germline): MNHNS, SASEGT. The CDR3 runs 13 residues. The DNA of the CDR3 is TGTGCCAGCGTTCACGGGGGAGATCAGCCCCAGCATTTT. It is translated as CASVHGGDQPQHF.

This clone was seen only once. The chain joins TRBV11-2 to TRBJ2-5; D is ambiguous. The V end was cut by 0 bases, the J end by 9 bases, with 8 bases between. CDR3 length: 12 amino acids. Germline assignment: CDR1 SGHAT and CDR2 FQNNGV. In DNA form, the CDR3 reads TGTGCCAGCAGCTTAGATCGGGTGTCCCAGTACTTC. Residues: CASSLDRVSQYF.

On this clone: A read error may account for a junction end that differs from germline. V usage is TRBV27 and J usage is TRBJ1-1; D may be TRBD1 (5 bases). Germline V gene lookup returns CDR1 MNHEY and CDR2 SMNVEV (reference sequence). The CDR3 loop spans 15 amino acids. The CDR3 bases are TGTGCCTGCAGTCGAGGGGACGCGACGAACACTGAAGCTTTCTTT. Its protein is CACSRGDATNTEAFF.

This rearrangement joins TRBV27 to TRBJ1-3; D call uncertain. The CDR3 covers 13 residues. The germline V and J ends were trimmed by 5 bases and 1 base, with 6 bases remaining between them. The germline V gene encodes CDR1 MNHEY and CDR2 SMNVEV (reference sequence). For the CDR3, the DNA is TGTGCCAGCAGTCCACTATCTGGAAACACCATATATTTT. This gives the protein CASSPLSGNTIYF.

A few counts support this clone. This chain uses TRBV13 with TRBJ1-3; D is unclear. The CDR3 covers 14 residues. Germline loops: CDR1 PRHDT, CDR2 FYEKMQ (reference sequence). Trimming cost V 2 bases and J 3 bases, with 8 bases left between them. The CDR3 coding sequence is TGTGCCAGCAGCTTAAGGACCGATGGAAACACCATATATTTT. Amino acids: CASSLRTDGNTIYF.

The chain recombines TRBV30 with TRBJ1-6; 8 bases agree with TRBD1. Germline V gives CDR1 GTSNPN, CDR2 SVGIG (reference sequence). Losses at the gene ends were 4 bases for V and 8 bases for J; bases not matched to a gene: 10. The CDR3 is made up of 15 amino acids. In DNA, the CDR3 is TGTGCCTGGATAGACAGGGGAAGGGCGGATTCACCCCTCCACTTT. Translated: CAWIDRGRADSPLHF.

This chain joins TRBV5-1 and TRBJ2-3; 7 positions match TRBD2. Looked up from germline, CDR1 is SGHRS and CDR2 is YFSETQ. J was trimmed by 4 bases and V by 3 bases; bases with no gene match: 20. The length of the CDR3 is 19 residues. In nucleotides, the CDR3 is TGCGCCAGCAGCTCCCCGGAGAGCGGGGATTTGCTTGGCGCAGATACGCAGTATTTT. Its translation is CASSSPESGDLLGADTQYF.

V is TRBV9 and J is TRBJ2-1; 8 positions agree with TRBD2. With 4 bases clipped from V and 5 bases from J, the junction kept 11 bases outside the gene matches. CDR3 length: 16 amino acids. Germline-derived CDR1 and CDR2 are SGDLS and YYNGEE. The CDR3 spells CASSRRPGLGDNEQFF. The CDR3 DNA reads TGTGCCAGCAGCCGTAGGCCGGGACTAGGGGACAATGAGCAGTTCTTC.

In this sample, this clone turned up a few times. The chain uses TRBV5-5 and TRBJ1-1; 7 bases align to TRBD1. Germline CDR1 reads SGHKS; CDR2 reads YYEKEE (reference sequence). The CDR3 extends over 14 amino acids. J was trimmed by 0 bases and V by 6 bases; bases with no gene match: 5. This CDR3 reads CASIPGQMNTEAFF. The CDR3, as DNA: TGTGCCAGCATCCCGGGACAGATGAACACTGAAGCTTTCTTT.

By proportion, this clone is medium-sized. The chain combines TRBV11-2 with TRBJ2-2, with TRBD2 matching 10 bases. CDR1 SGHAT and CDR2 FQNNGV come from the germline V gene. The CDR3 runs to 16 residues. The ends lost 4 bases at V and 2 bases at J; junction bases unmatched: 4. The CDR3 here is CASSSPSGSNTGELFF. The CDR3 nucleotides read TGTGCCAGCAGCTCCCCTAGCGGGAGTAACACCGGGGAGCTGTTTTTT.

The CDR3 DNA sequence: TGTGCCAGTAGTAGCACAGGGATAGCTAACTATGGCTACACCTTC. Translation gives CASSSTGIANYGYTF. V is TRBV19 and J is TRBJ1-2; tentative D call: TRBD1 (6 bases). V was cut by 4 bases and J by 0 bases, with 12 bases left in between. This CDR3 has 15 residues. CDR1 and CDR2 from the germline V gene are LNHDA and SQIVND (reference sequence). The whole variable domain, remainder taken from reference TRBV19 and TRBJ1-2, is DGGITQSPKYLFRKEGQNVTLSCEQNLNHDAMYWYRQDPGQGLRLIYYSQIVNDFQKGDIAEGYSVSREKKESFPLTVTSAQKNPTAFYLCASSSTGIANYGYTFGSGTRLTVV.

This clone counts as large. The chain combines TRBV25-1 with TRBJ2-7, with unresolved D. The V and J ends lost 4 bases and 0 bases respectively, with 13 bases between them. Germline CDR1 is MGHDK and CDR2 is SYGVNS. The CDR3 sequence is 15 residues long. The chain's CDR3 is CASSVTVSPSYEQYF. The CDR3 coding sequence is TGTGCCAGCAGTGTGACTGTCAGTCCCTCCTACGAGCAGTACTTC.

This clone was seen more than once but under ten times. J is TRBJ2-4 and V is TRBV5-1; D is unclear. CDR1 and CDR2 from the germline V gene are SGHRS and YFSETQ. The CDR3 contains 14 residues. V gave up 1 base and J gave up 4 bases, with 9 bases separating them. CDR3 sequence: CASSLTGLKNIQYF. The CDR3 DNA reads as TGCGCCAGCAGCTTGACGGGTTTAAAAAACATTCAGTACTTC.

This clone was observed a few times. The J gene is TRBJ2-3, the V gene TRBV7-9; 12 positions match TRBD2. The V gene end was trimmed by 5 bases and the J gene end by 4 bases; junction bases not matched to a gene: 7. The CDR3 is 16 amino acids. Germline V gene data show CDR1 as SEHNR and CDR2 as FQNEAQ (reference sequence). CDR3 in DNA: TGTGCCAGCAGCCTTACTAGCGGGGGGCTCGCAGATACGCAGTATTTT. Translation gives CASSLTSGGLADTQYF.

The gene calls are TRBV18 and TRBJ1-1; D not resolved. This CDR3 is 13 amino acids long. The germline CDR1 and CDR2 sequences are KGHSH and LQKENI. Trimming removed 3 bases from V and 1 base from J, with 6 bases in between. The CDR3 DNA reads as TGTGCCAGCTCACCTTTGGGGAACACTGAAGCTTTCTTT. Translation: CASSPLGNTEAFF.

CDR3 DNA sequence: TGTGCCACCAGCAGAGAAGGGCTAGCGGGATACAATGAGCAGTTCTTC. Amino acid sequence: CATSREGLAGYNEQFF. J is TRBJ2-1 and V is TRBV15; 9 bases are shared with TRBD2. Germline V gene lookup returns CDR1 LNHNV and CDR2 YYDKDF (reference sequence). Trimming removed 0 bases from V and 4 bases from J; junction bases left unmatched: 4. This CDR3 is 16 amino acids long.

This clone showed up just a few times. V usage is TRBV18 and J usage is TRBJ1-1; possibly TRBD1 for D (5 bases). CDR3 length: 16 amino acids. Germline V lookup: CDR1 KGHSH, CDR2 LQKENI. V was shortened by 3 bases and J by 3 bases, with 17 bases between the two germline ends. The CDR3 nucleotides are TGTGCCAGCTCACCCTTTCAGGGAAGTCGGGACACTGAAGCTTTCTTT. Translating gives CASSPFQGSRDTEAFF.

V is TRBV18 and J is TRBJ2-7, with 11 positions matching TRBD2. CDR3 length equals 15 residues. CDR1 KGHSH and CDR2 LQKENI come from the germline V gene. The junction had 7 bases not matched to a gene; V was cut back by 5 bases and J by 4 bases. DNA for the CDR3: TGTGCCAGCTCAGATACTAGCGGGAGTAGTTACGAGCAGTACTTC. This translates into CASSDTSGSSYEQYF.

The rearrangement uses TRBV2 and TRBJ2-3; 12 positions match TRBD2. Per germline, CDR1 SNHLY and CDR2 FYNNEI. Losses at the gene ends were 8 bases for V and 4 bases for J; bases not matched to a gene: 13. The CDR3 contains 17 residues. CDR3 coding DNA: TGTGCCAGCGGGGGCACTAGCGGGAGGATAATAGCAGATACGCAGTATTTT. Encoded protein: CASGGTSGRIIADTQYF.

This clone was observed a handful of times. The rearrangement joins TRBV6-5 to TRBJ1-1; TRBD1 matches 9 bases. Trimming cost V 4 bases and J 3 bases; bases outside gene matches: 0. Per germline, CDR1 MNHEY and CDR2 SVGAGI. This CDR3 is 13 amino acids long. This CDR3 reads CASSWDRDTEAFF. The CDR3, as DNA: TGTGCCAGCAGTTGGGACAGGGACACTGAAGCTTTCTTT.

This clone was detected only a few times. V gene TRBV19 combines with J gene TRBJ2-7; D may be TRBD1 (5 bases). Trimming left V 3 bases short and J 4 bases short, with 16 bases between. The CDR3 has 15 amino acids. CDR1 LNHDA and CDR2 SQIVND come from the germline V gene (reference sequence). CDR3 sequence: CASSISPTGPYEQYF. DNA for the CDR3: TGTGCCAGTAGTATTTCCCCAACAGGACCATACGAGCAGTACTTC.

V is TRBV7-9 and J is TRBJ2-7; 10 nucleotides line up with TRBD2. Losses at the gene ends were 5 bases for V and 6 bases for J; bases not matched to a gene: 4. The CDR3 spans 13 residues. Germline CDR1 SEHNR, CDR2 FQNEAQ (reference sequence). CDR3 coding DNA: TGTGCCAGCAGCGCGGGACTAGCGTCCGAGCAGTACTTC. Amino acid sequence: CASSAGLASEQYF.

In its sample, this clone was seen a few times. The rearrangement uses TRBV6-1 and TRBJ1-6; D gene ambiguous. The germline V and J ends were trimmed by 6 bases and 7 bases, with 10 bases remaining between them. Germline CDR1 MNHNS, CDR2 SASEGT. The CDR3 runs 13 residues. This chain's CDR3 is CASRRQTNSPLHF. The CDR3 nucleotides read TGTGCCAGCAGGAGACAAACGAATTCACCCCTCCACTTT.

This clone was detected once. This chain joins TRBV7-9 and TRBJ2-5; 8 nucleotides agree with TRBD2. Germline CDR1 reads SEHNR; CDR2 reads FQNEAQ (reference sequence). The CDR3 length is 15 residues. The ends lost 8 bases at V and 3 bases at J; junction bases unmatched: 11. For the CDR3, the DNA is TGTGCCAGCTTCCGTAATAGCGGGGAGAAAGAGACCCAGTACTTC. Its translation is CASFRNSGEKETQYF.

The sample holds a few counts of this clone. The chain has TRBV15 and TRBJ2-7; D might be TRBD2 (8 bases). Germline lookup yields CDR1 LNHNV and CDR2 YYDKDF (reference sequence). The CDR3 length is 15 residues. Trimming took off 4 bases at V and 6 bases at J, with 19 bases between the two ends. CDR3 loop: CATSTTGVGGGEQYF. CDR3 bases: TGTGCCACCAGCACCACAGGGGTCGGGGGGGGCGAGCAGTACTTC. Supplemented by reference TRBV15 and TRBJ2-7, the full variable domain reads DAMVIQNPRYQVTQFGKPVTLSCSQTLNHNVMYWYQQKSSQAPKLLFHYYDKDFNNEADTPDNFQSRRPNTSFCFLDIRSPGLGDTAMYLCATSTTGVGGGEQYFGPGTRLTVT.